This is a list of T cell receptor beta chains from one sample in a study of shared clonotypes between healthy human individuals. Sequencing was performed with immunoSEQ multiplex PCR; in TCRdb, only in-frame clones are kept and a portion is missing. The data show 650,000 to 700,000 clones, about 90% seen once. Sequencing was carried out using memory CD8+ T cells from PBMCs. These receptor sequences come from a man younger than 30 in good health. Some clones in this sample may be carry-over from other donors' samples. The CDR3 runs from the conserved cysteine through the conserved F or W. Fields, in order: J gene, clone size, V gene, D gene, CDR3 protein, CDR3 DNA. The D gene is left open where the match is weak. Clone size is given for some rows only: seen once, a few or many times, or a class if the clone is expanded.

TRBJ2-3 | . | TRBV28 | . | CASSTREDPYTDTQYF | TGTGCCAGCAGCACCAGAGAGGACCCATACACAGATACGCAGTATTTT
TRBJ2-7 | . | TRBV27 | TRBD2 | CASSLLPSGATYEQYF | TGTGCCAGCAGTTTACTCCCTAGCGGGGCCACCTACGAGCAGTACTTC
TRBJ2-1 | . | TRBV7-2 | . | CASSSILLQWEQFF | TGTGCCAGCAGCTCCATTTTACTCCAATGGGAGCAGTTCTTC
TRBJ1-2 | . | TRBV28 | . | CASSFLRDPNYGYTF | TGTGCCAGCAGTTTTTTAAGGGACCCTAACTATGGCTACACCTTC
TRBJ1-1 | . | TRBV4-2 | . | CASSQDPGHENTEAFF | TGTGCCAGCAGCCAAGATCCGGGACACGAGAACACTGAAGCTTTCTTT
TRBJ2-1 | . | TRBV18 | . | CASSPRLSYNEQFF | TGTGCCAGCTCCCCCAGACTCTCCTACAATGAGCAGTTCTTC
TRBJ2-1 | . | TRBV19 | TRBD2 | CASSIAGGTNNEQFF | TGTGCCAGTTCCATAGCGGGAGGAACCAACAATGAGCAGTTCTTC
TRBJ2-2 | once | TRBV6-5 | TRBD2 | CASSYSKGLASGELFF | TGTGCCAGCAGTTACTCGAAGGGACTAGCGTCCGGGGAGCTGTTTTTT
TRBJ2-7 | . | TRBV2 | TRBD1 | CASSSGTGTKTYEQYF | TGTGCCAGCAGTTCCGGGACAGGGACCAAAACCTACGAGCAGTACTTC
TRBJ2-7 | . | TRBV9 | . | CASSVGQNNEQYF | TGTGCCAGCAGCGTGGGACAAAATAACGAGCAGTACTTC
TRBJ2-7 | . | TRBV13 | TRBD1 | CASSATGESYEQYF | TGTGCCAGCAGCGCCACAGGGGAAAGCTACGAGCAGTACTTC
TRBJ1-1 | . | TRBV15 | . | CATSTSGTLHTEAFF | TGTGCCACCAGCACTTCCGGGACACTTCACACTGAAGCTTTCTTT
TRBJ2-7 | . | TRBV7-9 | TRBD2 | CASSSRLAGHSYEQYF | TGTGCCAGCAGCTCTAGACTAGCGGGGCACTCCTACGAGCAGTACTTC
TRBJ2-5 | . | TRBV7-6 | . | CASSRTGPLETQYF | TGTGCCAGCAGTCGAACAGGCCCCCTAGAGACCCAGTACTTC
TRBJ2-3 | once | TRBV5-6 | TRBD1 | CASSFPRDSSTDTQYF | TGTGCCAGCAGCTTTCCCCGGGACAGCAGCACAGATACGCAGTATTTT
TRBJ1-1 | . | TRBV10-1 | . | CASSESSSANTEAFF | TGCGCCAGCAGTGAGTCGAGTAGTGCGAACACTGAAGCTTTCTTT
TRBJ1-2 | . | TRBV28 | . | CASSLDSDHVYGYTF | TGTGCCAGCAGTTTAGATTCGGACCACGTCTATGGCTACACCTTC
TRBJ1-2 | once | TRBV7-2 | TRBD1 | CASSLSPLSTGVDGYTF | TGTGCCAGCAGCTTATCACCCTTATCTACAGGGGTCGATGGCTACACCTTC
TRBJ2-5 | . | TRBV7-9 | . | CASSFRTGDDGTQYF | TGTGCCAGCAGCTTTCGAACGGGAGATGATGGGACCCAGTACTTC
TRBJ1-2 | . | TRBV5-6 | . | CASSLGGQNQRGYTF | TGTGCCAGCAGCTTGGGAGGACAAAACCAGCGGGGCTACACCTTC
TRBJ2-3 | . | TRBV4-3 | . | CASSRLLDSLTDTQYF | TGCGCCAGCAGCCGACTGTTGGACTCTCTCACAGATACGCAGTATTTT
TRBJ2-1 | . | TRBV27 | TRBD2 | CASSLEAGDFYNEQFF | TGTGCCAGCAGTTTGGAAGCGGGGGATTTCTACAATGAGCAGTTCTTC
TRBJ2-1 | . | TRBV7-7 | TRBD1 | CASSLAPFRGRGEQFF | TGTGCCAGCAGCTTAGCGCCATTCAGGGGGCGAGGTGAGCAGTTCTTC
TRBJ1-5 | once | TRBV5-1 | . | CASSLVAGGEQPQHF | TGCGCCAGCAGCTTGGTGGCAGGCGGTGAACAGCCCCAGCATTTT
TRBJ2-7 | . | TRBV27 | TRBD2 | CASMGREGHRFPYEQYF | TGTGCCAGCATGGGGCGGGAGGGACACCGATTTCCCTACGAGCAGTACTTC
TRBJ2-7 | . | TRBV27 | . | CASSFLWGAKKDEQYF | TGTGCCAGCAGCTTCCTGTGGGGAGCTAAGAAGGACGAGCAGTACTTC
TRBJ2-7 | . | TRBV27 | . | CASSPGRSYEQYF | TGTGCCAGCAGCCCGGGTCGGTCCTACGAGCAGTACTTC
TRBJ2-7 | . | TRBV4-3 | . | CASSQGRRYEQYF | TGCGCCAGCAGCCAGGGCCGCCGCTACGAGCAGTACTTC